This T cell receptor beta chain was captured in a study of spatial heterogeneity in lung cancer. Study-wide context: PBMC samples from follow-up, when available, were sequenced at a median of roughly two years post-resection. The mean occurrence of each unique TCR and UMI combination in raw reads exceeded nine.

This sample's time point: blood at routine non-recurrence follow-up after resection. The sequenced material consisted of unsorted whole RNA from tumor, nontumor lung or frozen PBMC. CDR1 ENHRY and CDR2 SYGVKD come from the germline V gene. CDR3 size: 13 residues. J gave up 3 bases and V 11 bases, and 8 bases lay outside the gene matches. This clonotype was observed many times. TCRdb re-called the 5' RACE reads with MiXCR, one entry per CDR3 protein. This sample has about 110,000 distinct CDR3 sequences, with 11% found just once. The V and J genes are TRBV10-3 and TRBJ2-3; 7 nucleotides line up with TRBD2. This sequence originates from a female donor with early-stage non-small cell lung cancer. Sequencing used PBMCs, obtained at follow-up. The CDR3 DNA follows: TGTGCCTCCAGTGAGCGGGATACAGATACGCAGTATTTT. Protein sequence: CASSERDTDTQYF.